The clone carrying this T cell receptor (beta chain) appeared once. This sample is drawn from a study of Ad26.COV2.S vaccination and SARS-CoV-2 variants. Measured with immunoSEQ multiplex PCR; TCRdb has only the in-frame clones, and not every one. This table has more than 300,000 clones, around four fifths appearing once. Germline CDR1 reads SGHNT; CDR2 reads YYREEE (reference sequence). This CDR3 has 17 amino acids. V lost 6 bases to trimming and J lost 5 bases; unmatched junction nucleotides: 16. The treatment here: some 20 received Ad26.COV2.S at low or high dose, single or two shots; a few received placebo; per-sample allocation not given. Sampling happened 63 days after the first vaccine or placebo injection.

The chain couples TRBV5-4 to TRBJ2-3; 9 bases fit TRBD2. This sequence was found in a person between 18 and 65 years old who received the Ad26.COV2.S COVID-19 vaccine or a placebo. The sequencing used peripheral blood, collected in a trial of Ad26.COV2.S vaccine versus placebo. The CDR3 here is CASTLGRGGRPGDTQYF. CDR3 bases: TGTGCCAGCACCTTAGGGCGGGGGGGCCGCCCAGGAGATACGCAGTATTTT.